This is a list of T cell receptor beta chains from one sample in a study of technical replicates of blood from a handful of donors. Profiling relied on immunoSEQ multiplex PCR, and the TCRdb table lists in-frame clones only, not all of them. The sample contains about 70,000 clones, approximately 95% of which appear only once. The sample comprised T cells isolated from PBMCs. These receptors all stem from a human donor in good health. CDR3s include the opening cysteine and the closing phenylalanine or tryptophan. A D gene is named only where the DNA matches it firmly. Size is omitted from some rows. Given values are once, few, many or a class for expanded clones.

>-|-|TRBV5-4|TRBJ1-2
CASSLPSAEYGYTF
TGTGCCAGCAGCTTGCCTTCGGCGGAATATGGCTACACCTTC
>TRBD2|-|TRBV5-4|TRBJ2-1
CASSPRGAGEYNEQFF
TGTGCCAGCAGCCCCCGTGGTGCGGGAGAGTACAATGAGCAGTTCTTC
>-|-|TRBV7-9|TRBJ2-5
CASSFLQTNQYF
TGTGCCAGCAGCTTTTTACAAACAAACCAGTACTTC
>-|-|TRBV6-5|TRBJ2-3
CASSYVAGPTDTQYF
TGTGCCAGCAGTTACGTGGCGGGGCCTACAGATACGCAGTATTTT
>TRBD1|-|TRBV2|TRBJ1-5
CASRPGQGLNQPQHF
TGTGCCAGCAGACCGGGACAGGGTCTAAATCAGCCCCAGCATTTT
>-|-|TRBV10-3|TRBJ1-2
CAISEVSYGYTF
TGTGCCATCAGTGAGGTCTCCTATGGCTACACCTTC
>TRBD2|-|TRBV5-6|TRBJ2-5
CASSVSSGVETQYF
TGTGCCAGCAGCGTCTCTAGCGGGGTAGAGACCCAGTACTTC
>-|-|TRBV5-4|TRBJ1-3
CASSRDRFSGNTIYF
TGTGCCAGCAGCAGAGACAGATTCTCTGGAAACACCATATATTTT
>TRBD1|-|TRBV6-1|TRBJ1-1
CASSATGGGNTEAFF
TGTGCCAGCAGCGCAACAGGGGGAGGGAACACTGAAGCTTTCTTT
>TRBD2|-|TRBV4-1|TRBJ2-1
CASSQVPRGAPNEQFF
TGCGCCAGCAGCCAAGTTCCGCGGGGGGCGCCGAATGAGCAGTTCTTC
>TRBD2|once|TRBV2|TRBJ2-7
CASRTSAYEQYF
TGTGCCAGCAGGACTAGCGCCTACGAGCAGTACTTC
>-|-|TRBV9|TRBJ1-6
CASSVSGTDQSPLHF
TGTGCCAGCAGCGTATCCGGGACTGATCAATCACCCCTCCACTTT
>-|-|TRBV10-3|TRBJ2-7
CAIKAATSAYEQYF
TGTGCCATCAAAGCGGCGACTAGTGCCTACGAGCAGTACTTC
>-|-|TRBV7-9|TRBJ2-3
CASSLEGVTDTQYF
TGTGCCAGCAGCTTAGAGGGGGTCACAGATACGCAGTATTTT
>-|-|TRBV5-4|TRBJ1-1
CASSTPQTNTEAFF
TGTGCCAGCAGCACACCACAGACGAACACTGAAGCTTTCTTT
>-|-|TRBV5-4|TRBJ2-1
CASSPPFSDNEQFF
TGTGCCAGCAGCCCACCCTTTAGCGACAATGAGCAGTTCTTC
>-|once|TRBV28|TRBJ1-1
CASSLMDSNTEAFF
TGTGCCAGCAGTTTAATGGACAGCAACACTGAAGCTTTCTTT
>-|-|TRBV2|TRBJ1-5
CASSDRSGPGNQPQHF
TGTGCCAGCAGTGACCGCTCGGGTCCGGGGAATCAGCCCCAGCATTTT
>TRBD1|once|TRBV6-1|TRBJ1-2
CASTNRDREDYGYTF
TGTGCCAGCACGAACCGGGACAGGGAGGACTATGGCTACACCTTC
>TRBD2|-|TRBV6-1|TRBJ2-7
CASSERLAGGYEQYF
TGTGCCAGCAGTGAAAGACTAGCGGGGGGCTACGAGCAGTACTTC
>TRBD1|-|TRBV28|TRBJ2-7
CASRRQGVAYF
TGTGCCAGCAGACGACAGGGAGTTGCGTACTTC
>-|-|TRBV4-1|TRBJ1-1
CASSPTTAMNTEAFF
TGCGCCAGCAGCCCGACGACAGCCATGAACACTGAAGCTTTCTTT
>TRBD2|-|TRBV10-3|TRBJ2-1
CAIRGLAGGNHNEQFF
TGTGCCATCAGGGGACTAGCGGGAGGGAATCACAATGAGCAGTTCTTC
>-|-|TRBV6-1|TRBJ1-2
CASSPGGNYGYTF
TGTGCCAGCAGTCCCGGGGGTAACTATGGCTACACCTTC
>-|-|TRBV28|TRBJ2-7
CAVLSSEVMDEQYF
TGTGCGGTCCTCTCCAGCGAAGTCATGGACGAGCAGTACTTC
>TRBD2|-|TRBV9|TRBJ2-1
CASSEAGGTNEQFF
TGTGCCAGCAGTGAAGCGGGGGGGACCAATGAGCAGTTCTTC
>TRBD1|-|TRBV29-1|TRBJ2-5
CSAMTGPRQADF
TGCAGCGCCATGACAGGGCCCCGCCAGGCGGACTTC
>-|-|TRBV18|TRBJ2-3
CASSPVHGTSTDTQYF
TGTGCCAGCTCCCCAGTACACGGGACTAGCACAGATACGCAGTATTTT
>TRBD2|-|TRBV27|TRBJ2-7
CASSWNGGESYEQYF
TGTGCCAGCAGTTGGAACGGGGGGGAGAGCTACGAGCAGTACTTC
>TRBD1|few|TRBV29-1|TRBJ2-7
CSVEDGEGADSYEQYF
TGCAGCGTTGAAGATGGTGAGGGGGCCGACTCCTACGAGCAGTACTTC
>TRBD1|-|TRBV7-7|TRBJ2-3
CASSPTGILNTQYF
TGTGCTAGCAGCCCGACAGGGATTTTGAATACGCAGTATTTT
>-|-|TRBV13|TRBJ2-2
CASSPRAGELFF
TGTGCCAGCAGCCCGCGTGCCGGGGAGCTGTTTTTT
>TRBD1|-|TRBV4-2|TRBJ2-4
CASSQDRTGSQYF
TGTGCCAGCAGCCAAGATCGGACAGGTAGTCAGTACTTC